Below are 16 T cell receptor beta chains sequenced from a single sample in a study of blood T cell repertoires in COVID-19. Method: immunoSEQ multiplex PCR; TCRdb's copy keeps in-frame clones and lacks some. Of under 350,000 clones listed, around 92% were seen once; the top ten hold 1.5% to 2%. The specimen sequenced was peripheral blood. The origin of the receptors is a woman in her thirties with COVID-19, enrolled during active disease.

The J gene is TRBJ2-3, the V gene TRBV11-1, with a weak D call TRBD1 (5 bases). With 1 base removed from V and 4 bases from J, the gap between germline ends came to 12 bases. Germline V lookup: CDR1 SGHAT, CDR2 FQDESV (reference sequence). The CDR3 covers 15 residues. The CDR3 DNA is TGTGCCAGCAGCTTAGAGTCCACAGGAGCAGATACGCAGTATTTT. Its protein product is CASSLESTGADTQYF.

Remarks on this clone: This same CDR3 is encoded by further DNA sequences in the sample. The chain joins TRBV24-1 to TRBJ1-2; D unclear. V was clipped by 2 bases and J by 8 bases, with 5 bases between them. Germline V gene data show CDR1 as KGHDR and CDR2 as SFDVKD. CDR3 length equals 11 residues. CDR3 in amino acids: CATSDSEGYTF. DNA of the CDR3: TGTGCCACCAGTGATTCCGAGGGCTACACCTTC.

The chain uses TRBV28 and TRBJ1-5; no clear D gene. CDR3 length: 15 residues. Germline V gives CDR1 MDHEN, CDR2 SYDVKM. V lost 3 bases and J lost 3, with 12 bases in between. In DNA form, the CDR3 reads TGTGCCAGCAGTTTCGGACCGCGGGCCAATCAGCCCCAGCATTTT. Translated: CASSFGPRANQPQHF.

The V call is TRBV7-9, the J call TRBJ1-1; no reliable D call. The CDR3 loop spans 12 amino acids. With 2 bases removed from V and 7 bases from J, the gap between germline ends came to 8 bases. Germline loops: CDR1 SEHNR, CDR2 FQNEAQ (reference sequence). The DNA of the CDR3 is TGTGCCAGCAGCTTAAAAGCGGGTGAAGCTTTCTTT. Its protein product is CASSLKAGEAFF.

J is TRBJ1-1 and V is TRBV18; D not resolved. The V end lost 6 bases, the J end lost 5 bases, and 25 bases lay between the germline ends. This CDR3 has 17 residues. From germline, CDR1 is KGHSH and CDR2 LQKENI. In DNA, the CDR3 is TGTGCCAGCTCGATAGCGGGCAGGCAAGTTCTGGGGACTGAAGCTTTCTTT. This encodes CASSIAGRQVLGTEAFF.

In its sample, this clone was seen a few times. The chain is built from TRBV3-1 (or the pseudogene TRBV3-2) and TRBJ1-5; no reliable D call. The CDR3 sequence is 22 residues long. Trimming removed 5 bases from V and 0 bases from J, with 32 bases in between. Germline lookup yields CDR1 LGHDT and CDR2 YNNKEL (reference sequence). CDR3 in amino acids: CASSSLGGRISSHYYSNQPQHF. In DNA form, the CDR3 reads TGTGCCAGCAGCTCCCTAGGCGGGCGGATTAGCTCCCACTACTATAGCAATCAGCCCCAGCATTTT.

The genes are TRBV19 and TRBJ2-7, with TRBD1 matching over 12 bases. After removal of 5 bases from V and 5 bases from J, the junction contained 4 bases not matched to a gene. Germline V gene data show CDR1 as LNHDA and CDR2 as SQIVND (reference sequence). The CDR3 extends over 14 amino acids. CDR3 protein: CASSHGTGGHEQYF. Here the CDR3 DNA reads TGTGCCAGTAGTCACGGGACAGGGGGCCACGAGCAGTACTTC.

The chain couples TRBV7-2 to TRBJ2-1, with a possible D match to TRBD2 (5 bases). The CDR3 covers 15 residues. Trimming removed 5 bases from V and 15 bases from J, with 26 bases in between. Germline values: CDR1 SGHTA, CDR2 FQGNSA. The CDR3 DNA is TGTGCCAGCAGCGACGGAACAAACTTTTACAATGAGGGGTTCTTC. It encodes CASSDGTNFYNEGFF.

The chain is built from TRBV4-1 and TRBJ2-1; TRBD2 matches 13 bases. The CDR3 runs to 16 residues. V was clipped by 4 bases and J by 9 bases; unmatched bases: 9. Germline values: CDR1 MGHRA, CDR2 YSYEKL. The CDR3 sequence: CASSPRTSGGLGEQFF. The CDR3 region has the DNA TGCGCCAGCAGCCCCAGGACTAGCGGGGGCCTCGGTGAGCAGTTCTTC.

The V and J genes are TRBV14 and TRBJ2-7, with D perhaps matching TRBD1 (6 bases). The CDR3 is made up of 16 amino acids. Per the germline V gene, CDR1 is SGHDN and CDR2 is FVKESK. V was clipped by 3 bases and J by 0 bases, with 15 bases between them. The chain's CDR3 is CASSQGPTTGSYEQYF. The CDR3 coding sequence is TGTGCCAGCAGCCAGGGGCCGACGACAGGCTCCTACGAGCAGTACTTC.

As regards this clone: Germline is not matched at one junction end, which may reflect a read error. The V gene is TRBV18, the J gene TRBJ1-5; D not resolved. Germline CDR1 is KGHSH and CDR2 is LQKENI. This CDR3 has 13 residues. The CDR3 loop reads CASSPDSDQPQHF. CDR3 sequence (DNA): TGTGCCAGCTCACCGGATAGCGATCAGCCCCAGCATTTT.

V gene TRBV6-6 combines with J gene TRBJ1-5, with TRBD1 identical over 11 bases. Per germline, CDR1 MNHNY and CDR2 SVGAGI (reference sequence). This CDR3 spans 15 amino acids. V was pared by 4 bases and J by 6 bases, with 5 bases of the junction left unmatched. CDR3 DNA: TGTGCCAGCAGTTTGCGGGGGACAGGGGGTCAGCCCCAGCATTTT. Amino acids: CASSLRGTGGQPQHF.

In this sample, this clone turned up a few times. The chain joins TRBV20-1 to TRBJ2-1; 8 bases agree with TRBD2. J lost 4 bases, V lost 3 bases, and 5 bases had no gene match. Germline V gene sequence: CDR1 DFQATT, CDR2 SNEGSKA (reference sequence). The CDR3 contains 14 residues. CDR3 sequence (DNA): TGCAGTGCTAGTGCCGGGGGGGTATACAATGAGCAGTTCTTC. It specifies CSASAGGVYNEQFF.

This clone showed up just once. The chain employs TRBV27 and TRBJ1-1, with D unclear. The CDR3 has 13 amino acids. Between the trimmed V and J ends, which lost 6 bases and 2 bases, there was a span of 10 bases. The germline V gene encodes CDR1 MNHEY and CDR2 SMNVEV (reference sequence). The CDR3 sequence is CASRMAGNTEAFF. CDR3 bases: TGTGCCAGCAGGATGGCGGGTAACACTGAAGCTTTCTTT.

The J gene is TRBJ1-2, the V gene TRBV6-5, with D possibly TRBD1 on 6 matching bases. CDR3 length: 14 residues. The germline V gene has CDR1 MNHEY and CDR2 SVGAGI. Deletions cut 6 bases from V and 8 bases from J, with 19 bases between. For the CDR3, the DNA is TGTGCCAGCAGCACACGGGACAACCTGGGGGGCTACACCTTC. This encodes CASSTRDNLGGYTF.

This clone appeared once. An end of the junction differs from the germline gene, which may be a read error. V usage is TRBV2 and J usage is TRBJ1-2, with D unclear. Germline lookup yields CDR1 SNHLY and CDR2 FYNNEI. This CDR3 is built from 14 residues. CDR3 protein: CASNEGFSTVGYTF. Written as DNA, the CDR3 is TGTGCCAGCAATGAAGGATTTAGTACTGTTGGCTACACCTTC. The full variable domain, rest sourced from reference TRBV2 and TRBJ1-2, is EPEVTQTPSHQVTQMGQEVILRCVPISNHLYFYWYRQILGQKVEFLVSFYNNEISEKSEIFDDQFSVERPDGSNFTLKIRSTKLEDSAMYFCASNEGFSTVGYTFGSGTRLTVV.